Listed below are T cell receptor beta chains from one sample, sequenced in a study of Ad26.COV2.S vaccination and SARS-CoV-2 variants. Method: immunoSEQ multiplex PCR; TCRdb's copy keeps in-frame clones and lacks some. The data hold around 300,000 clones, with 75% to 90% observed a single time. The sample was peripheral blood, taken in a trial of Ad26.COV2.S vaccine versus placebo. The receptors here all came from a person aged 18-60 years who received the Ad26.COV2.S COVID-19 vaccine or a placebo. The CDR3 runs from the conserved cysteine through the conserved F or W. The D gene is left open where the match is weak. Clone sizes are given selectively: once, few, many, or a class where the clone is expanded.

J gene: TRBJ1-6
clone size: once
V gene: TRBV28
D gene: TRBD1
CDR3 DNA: TGTGCCAGCCCATGGGAGGACAGGTCGAATAATTCACCCCTCCACTTT
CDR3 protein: CASPWEDRSNNSPLHF

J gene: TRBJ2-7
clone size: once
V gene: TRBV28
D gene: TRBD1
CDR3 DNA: TGTGCCAGCAGTTCCCCGGCGACAGGGGCCACCTACGAGCAGTACTTC
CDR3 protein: CASSSPATGATYEQYF

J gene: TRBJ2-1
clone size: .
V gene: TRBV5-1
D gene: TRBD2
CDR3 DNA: TGCGCCAGCAGCATTAGCGGGGGCTACAATGAGCAGTTCTTC
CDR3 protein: CASSISGGYNEQFF

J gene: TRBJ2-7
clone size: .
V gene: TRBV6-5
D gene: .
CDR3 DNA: TGTGCCAGCCGGGGTGGGGGCTTCTACGAGCAGTACTTC
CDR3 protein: CASRGGGFYEQYF

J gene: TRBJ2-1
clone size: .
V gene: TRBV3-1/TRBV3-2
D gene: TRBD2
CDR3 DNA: TGTGCCAGCAGCCAAGATAAGTGGCGGGGGGGTCGTAATGAGCAGTTCTTC
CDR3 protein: CASSQDKWRGGRNEQFF

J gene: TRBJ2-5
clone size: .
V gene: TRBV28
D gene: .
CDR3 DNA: TGTGCCAGCAGTTTTGGGGGGGCCTCGGGAGAGACCCAGTACTTC
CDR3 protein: CASSFGGASGETQYF

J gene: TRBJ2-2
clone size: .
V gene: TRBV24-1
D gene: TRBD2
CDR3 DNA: TGTGCCACCAGTGATGGTGCGGGGGGCGACACCGGGGAGCTGTTTTTT
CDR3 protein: CATSDGAGGDTGELFF

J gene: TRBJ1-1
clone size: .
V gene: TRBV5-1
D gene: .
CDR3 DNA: TGCGCCAGCAGCTTGTCAGGGTTGTCTCGAGCTTTCTTT
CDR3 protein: CASSLSGLSRAFF

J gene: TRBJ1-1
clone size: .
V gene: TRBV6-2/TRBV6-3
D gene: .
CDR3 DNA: TGTGCCAGCAGTTACTCGACGAGAGGGAACACTGAAGCTTTCTTT
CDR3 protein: CASSYSTRGNTEAFF

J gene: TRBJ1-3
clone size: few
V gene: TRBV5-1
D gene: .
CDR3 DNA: TGCGCCAGCAGCCCTTCGGGGAGGAGCTCTGGAAACACCATATATTTT
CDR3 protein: CASSPSGRSSGNTIYF

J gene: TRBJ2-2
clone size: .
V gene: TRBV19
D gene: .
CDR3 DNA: TGTGCCAGTAGTATATTTGGGGTGCAGAACACCGGGGAGCTGTTTTTT
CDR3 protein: CASSIFGVQNTGELFF

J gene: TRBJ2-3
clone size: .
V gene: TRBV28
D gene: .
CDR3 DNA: TGTGCCAGCAGTTTAGCGGCCTCAAGGGATACGCAGTATTTT
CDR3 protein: CASSLAASRDTQYF

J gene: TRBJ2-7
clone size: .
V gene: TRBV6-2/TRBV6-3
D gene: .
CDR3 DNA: TGTGCCAGCAGTTCGGTCCTCTCCTACGAGCAGTACTTC
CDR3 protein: CASSSVLSYEQYF

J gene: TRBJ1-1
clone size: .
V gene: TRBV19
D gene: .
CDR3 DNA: TGTGCCAGTAGTACCGGGCAAAGTGGGACTGAAGCTTTCTTT
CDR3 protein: CASSTGQSGTEAFF

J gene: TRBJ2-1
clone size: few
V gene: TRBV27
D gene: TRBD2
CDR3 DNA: TGTGCCAGCAGTTTATCAACTAGCGGACTATACAATGAGCAGTTCTTC
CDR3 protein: CASSLSTSGLYNEQFF

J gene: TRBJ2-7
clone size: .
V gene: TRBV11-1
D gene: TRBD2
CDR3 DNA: TGTGCCAGCAGCGAACTAGCGGGACACGAGCAGTACTTC
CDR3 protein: CASSELAGHEQYF

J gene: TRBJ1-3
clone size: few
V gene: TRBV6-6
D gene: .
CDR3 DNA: TGTGCCTCCGGTGAACTAAGCTCTGGAAACACCATATATTTT
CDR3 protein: CASGELSSGNTIYF

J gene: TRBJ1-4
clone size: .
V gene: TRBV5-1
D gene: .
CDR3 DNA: TGCGCCAGCAGCGATCCAGGGGTTAATAATGAAAAACTGTTTTTT
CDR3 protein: CASSDPGVNNEKLFF

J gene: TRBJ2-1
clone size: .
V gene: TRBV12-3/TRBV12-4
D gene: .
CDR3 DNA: TGTGCCAGCAGTTTAACGGAGGGTGAGCAGTTCTTC
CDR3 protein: CASSLTEGEQFF

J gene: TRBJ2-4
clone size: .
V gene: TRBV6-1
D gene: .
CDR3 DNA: TGTGCCAGCAGTGATGCCAGTGGTGGGGGTATCGAAAACATTCAGTACTTC
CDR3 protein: CASSDASGGGIENIQYF

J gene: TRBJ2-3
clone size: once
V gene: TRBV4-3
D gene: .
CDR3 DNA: TGCGCCAGCAGCCAGCAAGCCGGGATCTTAACAGATACGCAGTATTTT
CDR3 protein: CASSQQAGILTDTQYF

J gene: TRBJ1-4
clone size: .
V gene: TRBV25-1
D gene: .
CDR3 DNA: TGTGCCAGCAGTGAATACCGGGGGGAAAAACTGTTTTTT
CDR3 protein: CASSEYRGEKLFF

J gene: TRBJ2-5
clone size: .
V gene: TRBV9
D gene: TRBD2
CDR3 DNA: TGTGCCAGCAGCTCCAGACTAGCGGGGGGTCGTAGAGAGACCCAGTACTTC
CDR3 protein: CASSSRLAGGRRETQYF

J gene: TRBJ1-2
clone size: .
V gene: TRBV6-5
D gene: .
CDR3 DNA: TGTGCCACTAAAGGGACGATTGGCTACACCTTC
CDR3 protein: CATKGTIGYTF

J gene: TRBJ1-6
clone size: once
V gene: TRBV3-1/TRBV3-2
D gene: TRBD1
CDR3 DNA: TGTGCCAGCAGCACCGGGACAGGGGATCATTCACCCCTCCACTTT
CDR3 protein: CASSTGTGDHSPLHF

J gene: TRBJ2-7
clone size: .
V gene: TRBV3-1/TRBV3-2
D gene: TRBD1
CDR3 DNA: TGTGCCAGCAGCCGGGGGACAGATCCCTACGAGCAGTACTTC
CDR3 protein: CASSRGTDPYEQYF

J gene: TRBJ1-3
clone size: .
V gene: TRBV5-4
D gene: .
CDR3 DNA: TGTGCCAGCAGCTTGCACTCTGGAAACACCATATATTTT
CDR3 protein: CASSLHSGNTIYF

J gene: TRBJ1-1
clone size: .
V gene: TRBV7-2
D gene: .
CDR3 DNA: TGTGCCAGCAGCTTAGGGGGGAGGAACACTGAAGCTTTCTTT
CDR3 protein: CASSLGGRNTEAFF

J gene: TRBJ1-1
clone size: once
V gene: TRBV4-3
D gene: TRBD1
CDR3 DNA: TGCGCCAGCAGCCATGGCTTACCGGGACAGCAAGCAATGAACACTGAAGCTTTCTTT
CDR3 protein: CASSHGLPGQQAMNTEAFF

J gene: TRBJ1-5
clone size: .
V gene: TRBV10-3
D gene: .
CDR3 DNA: TGTGCCATCAGCCGAGACGTTAATCAGCCCCAGCATTTT
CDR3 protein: CAISRDVNQPQHF

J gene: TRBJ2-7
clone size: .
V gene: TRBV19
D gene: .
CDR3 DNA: TGTGCCAGTAGTATAGGACAGGGAGGTCACGAGCAGTACTTC
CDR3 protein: CASSIGQGGHEQYF

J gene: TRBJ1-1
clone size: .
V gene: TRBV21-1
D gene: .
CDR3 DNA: TGTGCCAGCTTATCGAGGGAGTGGACTGAAGCTTTCTTT
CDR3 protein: CASLSREWTEAFF

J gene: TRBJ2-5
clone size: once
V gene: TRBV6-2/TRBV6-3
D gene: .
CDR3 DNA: TGTGCCAGCAGTTACTCGGTGGCAGGGCGAGAGACCCAGTACTTC
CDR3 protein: CASSYSVAGRETQYF

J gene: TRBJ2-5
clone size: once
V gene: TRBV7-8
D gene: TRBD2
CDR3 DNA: TGTGCCAGCAGCTGGGACAGGACTAGCGGGAGAAGAGAGACCCAGTACTTC
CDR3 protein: CASSWDRTSGRRETQYF

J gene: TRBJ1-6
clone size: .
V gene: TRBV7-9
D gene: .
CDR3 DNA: TGTGCCAGCAGCTCTCAGGTACCACCCCTCCACTTT
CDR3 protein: CASSSQVPPLHF

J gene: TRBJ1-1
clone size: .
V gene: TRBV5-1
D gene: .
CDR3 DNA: TGCGCCAGCAGCTTATCACGGAACACTGAAGCTTTCTTT
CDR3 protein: CASSLSRNTEAFF

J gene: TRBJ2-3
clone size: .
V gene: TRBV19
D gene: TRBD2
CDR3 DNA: TGTGCCAGTAGCACTAGCGGAGCCGGCACAGATACGCAGTATTTT
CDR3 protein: CASSTSGAGTDTQYF

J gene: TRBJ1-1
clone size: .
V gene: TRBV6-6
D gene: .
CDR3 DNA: TGTGCCAGCAGTTACTCGGTAGGGATGAACACTGAAGCTTTCTTT
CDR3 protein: CASSYSVGMNTEAFF